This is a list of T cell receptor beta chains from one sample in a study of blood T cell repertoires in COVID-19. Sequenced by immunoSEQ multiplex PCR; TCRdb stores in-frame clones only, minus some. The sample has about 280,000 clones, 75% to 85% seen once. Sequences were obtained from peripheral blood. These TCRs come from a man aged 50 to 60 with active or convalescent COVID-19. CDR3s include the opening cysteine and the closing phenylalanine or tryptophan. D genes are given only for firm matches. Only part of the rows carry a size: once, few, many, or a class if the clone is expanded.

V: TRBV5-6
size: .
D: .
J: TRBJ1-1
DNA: TGTGCCAGCAGCTTGGGCGGGCCCATGAACACTGAAGCTTTCTTT
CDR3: CASSLGGPMNTEAFF

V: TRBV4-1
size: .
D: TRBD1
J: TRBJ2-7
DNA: TGCGCCAGCAGCCATCCCGGGACAGGGGAGTACGAGCAGTACTTC
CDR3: CASSHPGTGEYEQYF

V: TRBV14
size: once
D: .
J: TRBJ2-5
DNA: TGTGCCAGCAGCCGGAGACTAGGGGAGACCCAGTACTTC
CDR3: CASSRRLGETQYF

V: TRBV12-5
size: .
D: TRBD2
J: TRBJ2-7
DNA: TGTGCTAGTGGTTTGCACTGGCTAGCGGGAACCAGGGCCCACGAGCAGTACTTC
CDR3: CASGLHWLAGTRAHEQYF

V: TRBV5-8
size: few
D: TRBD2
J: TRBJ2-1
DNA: TGTGCCAGCAGCTTGAGCGGGAGAGGGTACAATGAGCAGTTCTTC
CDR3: CASSLSGRGYNEQFF

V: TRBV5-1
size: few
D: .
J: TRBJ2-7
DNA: TGCGCCAGCAGCACCTTAGGAGGGCAGGGGGGCAATTACGAGCAGTACTTC
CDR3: CASSTLGGQGGNYEQYF

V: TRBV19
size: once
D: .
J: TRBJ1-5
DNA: TGTGCCAGTAGTTGGGGAGGCAGCAATCAGCCCCAGCATTTT
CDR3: CASSWGGSNQPQHF

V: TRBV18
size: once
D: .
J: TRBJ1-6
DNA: TGTGCCAGCTCACAGGGGAATAATAATTCACCCCTCCACTTT
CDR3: CASSQGNNNSPLHF

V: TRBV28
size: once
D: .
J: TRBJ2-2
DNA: TGTGCCAGCAGTCAAAATCCAACCGGGGAGCTGTTTTTT
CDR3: CASSQNPTGELFF

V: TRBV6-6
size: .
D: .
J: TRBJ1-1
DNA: TGTGCCAGCAGTTACGGAAGCAGCGGGGACGGAAGAGCTTTCTTT
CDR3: CASSYGSSGDGRAFF

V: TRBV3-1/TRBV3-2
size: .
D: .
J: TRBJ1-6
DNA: TGTGCCAGCAGCCAAAAGGACAGTCGTAATTCACCCCTCCACTTT
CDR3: CASSQKDSRNSPLHF

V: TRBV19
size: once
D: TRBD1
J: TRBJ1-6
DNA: TGTGCCAGTAGTATAACAGGGGACTCCTATAATTCACCCCTCCACTTT
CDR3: CASSITGDSYNSPLHF

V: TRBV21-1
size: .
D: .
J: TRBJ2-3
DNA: TGTACCAGCAGCAAGTCGGGCCGCAGCGGAACAGATACGCAGTATTTT
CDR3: CTSSKSGRSGTDTQYF